This T cell receptor (beta chain) was sequenced during a study of vaccination and CD4 T cells after COVID-19. Germline V gives CDR1 SGHAT, CDR2 FQNNGV. Trimming shortened V by 4 bases and J by 3 bases, and 15 bases separated the two germline ends. CDR3 length equals 15 residues. A note on this clonotype: Its antigen remains unknown.

The study sequenced cultured CD4+ T cell DNA using the Oncomine TCR Beta short-read assay. TCRdb re-derived calls from the PCR reads in MiXCR, one entry per CDR3 protein. The sample includes around 8,200 distinct CDR3 sequences, about half seen only once; the top ten take less than 25%. Treatment noted: roughly ten-day PBMC culture with coronavirus spike peptide pools or control peptides (ViraFEST assay). These CD4+ T cells came from an unexposed donor, sampled before the COVID-19 pandemic (2011-2018). This receptor was identified in a human donor in good health. What was sequenced was CD4+ T cells from blood, cultured in vitro. The rearrangement uses TRBV11-2 and TRBJ1-1; D uncertain. In DNA, the CDR3 is TGTGCCAGCAGCTCAGCGTTGGTCATCTACACTGAAGCTTTCTTT. Translated: CASSSALVIYTEAFF.